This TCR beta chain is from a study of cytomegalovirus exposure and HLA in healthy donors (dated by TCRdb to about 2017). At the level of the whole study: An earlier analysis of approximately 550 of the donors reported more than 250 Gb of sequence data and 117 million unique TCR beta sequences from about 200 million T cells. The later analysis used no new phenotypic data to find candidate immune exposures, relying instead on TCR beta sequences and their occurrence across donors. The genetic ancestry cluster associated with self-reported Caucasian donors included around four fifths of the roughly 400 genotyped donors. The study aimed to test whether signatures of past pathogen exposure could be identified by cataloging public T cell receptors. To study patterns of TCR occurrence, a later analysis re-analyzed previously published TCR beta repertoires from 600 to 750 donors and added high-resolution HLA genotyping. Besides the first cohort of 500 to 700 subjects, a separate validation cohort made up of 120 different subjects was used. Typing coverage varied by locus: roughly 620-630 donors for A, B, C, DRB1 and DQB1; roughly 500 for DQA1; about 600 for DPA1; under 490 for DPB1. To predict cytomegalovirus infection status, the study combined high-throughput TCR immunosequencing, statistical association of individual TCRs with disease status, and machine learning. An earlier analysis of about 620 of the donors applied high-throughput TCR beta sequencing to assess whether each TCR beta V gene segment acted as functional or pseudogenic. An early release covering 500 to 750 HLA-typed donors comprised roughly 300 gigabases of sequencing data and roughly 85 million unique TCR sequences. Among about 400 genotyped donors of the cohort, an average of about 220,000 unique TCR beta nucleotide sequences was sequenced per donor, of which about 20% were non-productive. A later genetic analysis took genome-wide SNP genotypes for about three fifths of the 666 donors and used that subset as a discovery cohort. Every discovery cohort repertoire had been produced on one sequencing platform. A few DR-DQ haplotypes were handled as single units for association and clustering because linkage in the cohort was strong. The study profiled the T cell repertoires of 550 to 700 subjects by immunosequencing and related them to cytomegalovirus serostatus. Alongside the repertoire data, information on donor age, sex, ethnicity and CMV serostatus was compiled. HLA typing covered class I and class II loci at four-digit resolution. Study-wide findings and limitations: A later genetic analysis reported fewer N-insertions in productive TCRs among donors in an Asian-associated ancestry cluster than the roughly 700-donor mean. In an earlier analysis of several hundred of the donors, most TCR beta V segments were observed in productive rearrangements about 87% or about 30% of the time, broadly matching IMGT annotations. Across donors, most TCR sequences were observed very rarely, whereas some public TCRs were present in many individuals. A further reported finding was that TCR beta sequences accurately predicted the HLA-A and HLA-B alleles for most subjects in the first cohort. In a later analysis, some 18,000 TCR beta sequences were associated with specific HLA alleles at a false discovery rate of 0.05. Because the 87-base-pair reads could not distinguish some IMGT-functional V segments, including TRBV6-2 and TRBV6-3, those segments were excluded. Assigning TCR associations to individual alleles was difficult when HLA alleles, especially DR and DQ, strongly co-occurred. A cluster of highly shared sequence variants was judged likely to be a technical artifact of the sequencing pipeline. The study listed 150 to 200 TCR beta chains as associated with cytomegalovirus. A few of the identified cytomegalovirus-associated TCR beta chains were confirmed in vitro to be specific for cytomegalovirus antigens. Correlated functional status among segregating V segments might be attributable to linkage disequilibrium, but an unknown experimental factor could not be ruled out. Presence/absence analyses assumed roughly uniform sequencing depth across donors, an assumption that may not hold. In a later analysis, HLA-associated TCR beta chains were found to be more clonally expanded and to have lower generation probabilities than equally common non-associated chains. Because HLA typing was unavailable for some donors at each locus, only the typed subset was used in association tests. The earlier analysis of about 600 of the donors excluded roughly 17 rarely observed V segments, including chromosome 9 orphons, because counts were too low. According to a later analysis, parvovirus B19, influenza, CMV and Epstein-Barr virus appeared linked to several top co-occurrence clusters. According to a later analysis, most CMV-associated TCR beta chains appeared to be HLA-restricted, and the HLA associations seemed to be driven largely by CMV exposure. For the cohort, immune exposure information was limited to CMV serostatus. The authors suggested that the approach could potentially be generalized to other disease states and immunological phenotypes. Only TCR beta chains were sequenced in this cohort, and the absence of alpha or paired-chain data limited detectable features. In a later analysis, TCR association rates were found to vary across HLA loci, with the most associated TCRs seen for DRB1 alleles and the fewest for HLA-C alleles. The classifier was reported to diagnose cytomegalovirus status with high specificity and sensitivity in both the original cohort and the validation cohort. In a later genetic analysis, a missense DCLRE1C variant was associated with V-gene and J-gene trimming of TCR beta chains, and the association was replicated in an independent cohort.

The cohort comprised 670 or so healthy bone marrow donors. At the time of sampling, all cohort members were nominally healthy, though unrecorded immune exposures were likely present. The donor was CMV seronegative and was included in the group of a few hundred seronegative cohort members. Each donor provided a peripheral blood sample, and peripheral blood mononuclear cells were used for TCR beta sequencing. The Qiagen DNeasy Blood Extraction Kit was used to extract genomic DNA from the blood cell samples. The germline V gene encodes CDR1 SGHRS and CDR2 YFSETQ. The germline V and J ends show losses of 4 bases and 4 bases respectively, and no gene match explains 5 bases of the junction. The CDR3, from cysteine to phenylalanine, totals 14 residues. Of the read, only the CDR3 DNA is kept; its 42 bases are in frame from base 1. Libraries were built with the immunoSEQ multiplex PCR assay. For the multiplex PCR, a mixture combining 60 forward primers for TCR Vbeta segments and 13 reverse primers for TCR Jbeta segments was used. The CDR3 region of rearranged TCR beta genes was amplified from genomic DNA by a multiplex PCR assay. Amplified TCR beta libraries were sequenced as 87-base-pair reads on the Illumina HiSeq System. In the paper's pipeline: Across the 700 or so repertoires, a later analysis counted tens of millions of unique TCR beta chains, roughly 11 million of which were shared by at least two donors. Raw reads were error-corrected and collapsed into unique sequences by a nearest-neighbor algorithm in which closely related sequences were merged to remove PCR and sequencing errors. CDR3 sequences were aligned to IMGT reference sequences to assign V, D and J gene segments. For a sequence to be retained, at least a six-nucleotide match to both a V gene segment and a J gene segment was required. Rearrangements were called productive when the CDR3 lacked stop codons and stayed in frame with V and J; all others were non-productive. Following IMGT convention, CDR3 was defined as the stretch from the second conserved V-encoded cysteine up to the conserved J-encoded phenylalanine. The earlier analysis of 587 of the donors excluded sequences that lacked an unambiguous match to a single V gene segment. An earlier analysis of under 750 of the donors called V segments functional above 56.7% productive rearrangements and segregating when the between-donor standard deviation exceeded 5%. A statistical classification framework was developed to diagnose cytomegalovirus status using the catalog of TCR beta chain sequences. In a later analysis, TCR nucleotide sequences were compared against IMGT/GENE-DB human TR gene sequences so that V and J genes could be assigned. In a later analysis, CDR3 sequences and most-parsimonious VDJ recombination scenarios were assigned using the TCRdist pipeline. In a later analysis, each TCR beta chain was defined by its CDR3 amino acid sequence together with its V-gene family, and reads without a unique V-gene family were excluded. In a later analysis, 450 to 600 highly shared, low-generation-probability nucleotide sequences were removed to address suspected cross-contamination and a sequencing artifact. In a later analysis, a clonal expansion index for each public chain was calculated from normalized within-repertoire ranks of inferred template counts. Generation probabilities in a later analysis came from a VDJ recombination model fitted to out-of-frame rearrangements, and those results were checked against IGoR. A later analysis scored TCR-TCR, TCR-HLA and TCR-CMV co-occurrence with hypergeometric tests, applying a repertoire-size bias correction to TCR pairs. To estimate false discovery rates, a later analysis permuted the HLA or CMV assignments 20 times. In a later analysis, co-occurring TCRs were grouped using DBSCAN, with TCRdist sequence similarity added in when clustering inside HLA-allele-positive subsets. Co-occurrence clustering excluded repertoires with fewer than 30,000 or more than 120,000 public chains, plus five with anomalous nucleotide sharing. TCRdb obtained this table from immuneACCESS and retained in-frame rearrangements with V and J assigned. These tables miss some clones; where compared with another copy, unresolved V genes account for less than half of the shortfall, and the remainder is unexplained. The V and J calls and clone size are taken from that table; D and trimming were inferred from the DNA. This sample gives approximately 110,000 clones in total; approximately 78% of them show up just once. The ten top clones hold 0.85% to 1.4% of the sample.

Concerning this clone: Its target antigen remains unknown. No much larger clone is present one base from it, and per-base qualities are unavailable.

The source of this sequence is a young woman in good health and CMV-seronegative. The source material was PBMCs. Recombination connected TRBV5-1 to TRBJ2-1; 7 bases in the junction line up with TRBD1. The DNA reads TGCGCCAGCAGCATCAGGGACAGTTACAATGAGCAGTTCTTC. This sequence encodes CASSIRDSYNEQFF.